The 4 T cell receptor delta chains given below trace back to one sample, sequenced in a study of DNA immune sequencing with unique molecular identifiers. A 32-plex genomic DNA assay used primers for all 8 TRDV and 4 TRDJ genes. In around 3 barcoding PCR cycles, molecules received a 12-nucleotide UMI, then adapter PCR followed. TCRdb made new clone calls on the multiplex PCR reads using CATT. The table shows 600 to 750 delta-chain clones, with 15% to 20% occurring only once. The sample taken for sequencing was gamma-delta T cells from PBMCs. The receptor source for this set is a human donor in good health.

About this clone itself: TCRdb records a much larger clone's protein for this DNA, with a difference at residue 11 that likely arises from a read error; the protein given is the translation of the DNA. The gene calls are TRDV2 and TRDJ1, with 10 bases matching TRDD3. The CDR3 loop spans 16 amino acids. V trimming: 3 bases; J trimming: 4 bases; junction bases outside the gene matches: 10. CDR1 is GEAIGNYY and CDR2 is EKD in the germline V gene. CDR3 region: CACDSLLGDYIDKLIF. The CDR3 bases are TGTGCCTGTGACTCCCTACTGGGGGATTACATCGATAAACTCATCTTT.

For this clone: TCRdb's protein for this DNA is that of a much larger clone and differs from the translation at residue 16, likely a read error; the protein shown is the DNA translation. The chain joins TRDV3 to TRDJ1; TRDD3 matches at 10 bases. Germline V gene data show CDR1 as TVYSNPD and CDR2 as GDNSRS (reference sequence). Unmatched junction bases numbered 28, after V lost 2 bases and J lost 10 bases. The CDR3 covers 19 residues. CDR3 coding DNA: TGTGCCTTTTCGGGACCAATGCTCTCTGGGGGATATGCCCTGGGTACACTCATCTTT. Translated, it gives CAFSGPMLSGGYALGTLIF.

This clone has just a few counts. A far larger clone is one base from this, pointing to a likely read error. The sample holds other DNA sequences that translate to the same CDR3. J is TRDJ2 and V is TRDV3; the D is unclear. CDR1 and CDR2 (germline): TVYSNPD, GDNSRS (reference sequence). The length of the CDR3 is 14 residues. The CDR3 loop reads CAFSPPLLTAQLFF. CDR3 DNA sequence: TGTGCCTTTTCCCCGCCCCTTTTGACAGCACAGCTCTTCTTT.

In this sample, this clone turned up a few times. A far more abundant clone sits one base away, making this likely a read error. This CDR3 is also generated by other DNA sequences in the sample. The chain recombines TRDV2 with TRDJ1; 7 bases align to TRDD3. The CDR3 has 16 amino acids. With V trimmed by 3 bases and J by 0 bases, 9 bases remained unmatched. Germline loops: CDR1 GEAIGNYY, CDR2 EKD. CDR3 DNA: TGTGCCTGTGACGGGCTGGGGGGCTCATACACCGATAAACTCATCTTT. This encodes CACDGLGGSYTDKLIF.